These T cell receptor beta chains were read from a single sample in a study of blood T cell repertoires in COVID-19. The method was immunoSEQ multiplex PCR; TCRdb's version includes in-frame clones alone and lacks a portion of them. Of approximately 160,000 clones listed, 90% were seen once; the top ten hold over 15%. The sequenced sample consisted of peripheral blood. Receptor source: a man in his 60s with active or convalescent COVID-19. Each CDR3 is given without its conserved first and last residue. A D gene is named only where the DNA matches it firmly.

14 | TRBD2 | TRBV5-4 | ASTQGSGAFQETQY
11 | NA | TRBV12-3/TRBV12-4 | ASSGQIQETQY
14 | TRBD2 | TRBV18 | ASSLPGTSGRNIQY
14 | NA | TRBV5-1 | ASSLSAGVGGNTIY
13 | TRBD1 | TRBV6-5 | ASSSGGLSNQPQH
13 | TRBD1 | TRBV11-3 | ASSSGQGKSGELF
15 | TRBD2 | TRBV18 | ASSLESPSGTAYEQY
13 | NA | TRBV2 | ASSETEIYNSPLH
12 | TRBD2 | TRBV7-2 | ASRPGLGVNEQF
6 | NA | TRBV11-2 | GVHAGF
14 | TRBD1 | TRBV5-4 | ASSFGAGQDHTEAF
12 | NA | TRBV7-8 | ASSSTGSGNTIY
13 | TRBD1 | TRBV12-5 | ASGTGGTVGEKLF
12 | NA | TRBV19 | ASSIATANYGYT
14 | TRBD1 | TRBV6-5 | ASSYRAGQGGETQY
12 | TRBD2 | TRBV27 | ASSSGLAGLPQY
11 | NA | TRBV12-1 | ASSFSDKYGYT